The entry below describes one TCR beta chain. Antigen specificity is unknown. A much larger clone sits a single nucleotide away, making a read error possible. The data were taken from a study of response to subunit inactivated influenza vaccine. Study outcomes and limitations: Authors proposed each seasonal influenza vaccination draws in few new T cells.

V was pared by 3 bases and J by 2 bases, with 6 bases between. Germline V lookup: CDR1 DFQATT, CDR2 SNEGSKA (reference sequence). This CDR3 is built from 12 residues. Via MiXCR, TCRdb re-called the RT-PCR reads, giving one row per CDR3 protein. The profile shows roughly 150,000 distinct CDR3 sequences, roughly 10% of them singletons. This chain connects TRBV20-1 to TRBJ2-3; D call uncertain. The sequenced sample was non-naive T cells sorted from PBMCs, obtained about 40 days after vaccination. The sequence derives from a man aged 50 to 59 who received an inactivated influenza vaccine. CDR3 DNA: TGCAGTGCTAGCCAGACCACAGATACGCAGTATTTT. Translation: CSASQTTDTQYF.